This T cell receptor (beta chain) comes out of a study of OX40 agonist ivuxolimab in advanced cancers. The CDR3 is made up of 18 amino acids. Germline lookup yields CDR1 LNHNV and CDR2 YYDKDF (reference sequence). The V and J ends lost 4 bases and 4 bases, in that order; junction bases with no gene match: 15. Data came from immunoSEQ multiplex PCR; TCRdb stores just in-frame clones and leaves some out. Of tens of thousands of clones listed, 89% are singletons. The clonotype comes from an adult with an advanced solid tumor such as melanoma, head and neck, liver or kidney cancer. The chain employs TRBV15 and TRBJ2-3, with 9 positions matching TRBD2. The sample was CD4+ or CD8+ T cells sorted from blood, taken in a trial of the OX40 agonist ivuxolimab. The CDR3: CATSITVLGAGGPDTQYF. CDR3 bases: TGTGCCACCAGCATCACGGTCCTGGGGGCGGGAGGGCCAGATACGCAGTATTTT.